This TCR beta chain derives from a study of T-cell memory formation after mild COVID-19. The overall study: Most TCR clusters belonged to a single donor.

Study-wide findings and caveats: Second-wave clones peaking on day 37 lacked confirmed SARS-CoV-2 specificity.

There are 15 residues in the CDR3. Germline CDR1 and CDR2: SGHVS and FNYEAQ. Trimming cost V 1 base and J 0 bases, with 7 bases left between them. Points on this clonotype: Its antigen remains unknown.

Libraries for TCRalpha and TCRbeta carried sample barcodes and unique molecular identifiers via 5'RACE. TCRdb fed the 5' RACE reads into MiXCR, producing one record per CDR3 protein. This table holds over 150,000 distinct CDR3 sequences, 18% found once. V usage is TRBV7-6 and J usage is TRBJ1-3; D ambiguous. The source is a man between 18 and 29 years old who had mild COVID-19 (a few samples of this study predate the infection). Cell type and time point are not known. The sequenced sample consisted of PBMCs or a T cell subset sorted from them (not recorded which). CDR3: CASSLDPSSGNTIYF. The CDR3 region has the DNA TGTGCCAGCAGCTTAGACCCGAGCTCTGGAAACACCATATATTTT.